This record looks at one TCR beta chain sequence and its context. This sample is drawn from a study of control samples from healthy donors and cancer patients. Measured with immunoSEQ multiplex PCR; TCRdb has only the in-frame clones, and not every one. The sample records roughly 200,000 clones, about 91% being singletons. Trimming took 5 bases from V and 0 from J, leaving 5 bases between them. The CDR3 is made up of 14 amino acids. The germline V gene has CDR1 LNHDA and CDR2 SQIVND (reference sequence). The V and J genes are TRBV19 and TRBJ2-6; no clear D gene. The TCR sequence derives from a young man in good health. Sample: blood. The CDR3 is CASSESSGANVLTF. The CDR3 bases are TGTGCCAGTAGTGAGAGCTCTGGGGCCAACGTCCTGACTTTC.